This entry lists 27 T cell receptor beta chains sequenced from one sample in a study of CXCR3-negative and CXCR3-positive naive CD8 T cells. Libraries of TRB cDNA were made by 5' RACE and carried UMIs. TCRdb reworked the 5' RACE reads into one entry per CDR3 protein, no DNA. This table lists fewer than 80,000 distinct CDR3 sequences. The specimen sequenced was naive CXCR3- CD8+ T cells from blood. Indicated subset: CD45RO-CCR7+CD27+CD95- naive CD8+ T cells lacking CXCR3 (TNR3-). These receptors came from a human donor in good health. Some clones in this sample may be carry-over from other donors' samples.

V gene TRBV30 combines with J gene TRBJ2-7; the D call from TCRdb, TRBD1, cannot be confirmed without DNA. This CDR3 is built from 13 residues. Germline lookup yields CDR1 GTSNPN and CDR2 SVGIG (reference sequence). The CDR3 loop is CAWSPGQPYEQYF.

Considering frequency, this clonotype is medium-sized (0.01 to 0.1%). The chain recombines TRBV15 with TRBJ2-6. Germline loops: CDR1 LNHNV, CDR2 YYDKDF (reference sequence). This CDR3 region has 16 residues. CDR3 in amino acids: CATSLDRRSGANVLTF.

In terms of frequency, this clonotype is medium-sized (0.01 to 0.1%). This chain links TRBV6-2 or TRBV6-3 with TRBJ2-1. The germline V gene has CDR1 MNHEY and CDR2 SVGEGT. This CDR3 has 17 amino acids. CDR3 in amino acids: CASSYRVGESSYNEQFF.

The chain carries TRBV28 and TRBJ2-2; the TRBD2 assignment by TCRdb is unverifiable without DNA. The CDR3 length is 15 residues. Germline V CDR1 and CDR2: MDHEN, SYDVKM. The CDR3 sequence is CASSPFGGDTGELFF.

This chain links TRBV20-1 with TRBJ1-1; as DNA is missing, the TRBD1 call by TCRdb cannot be tested. The length of the CDR3 is 16 residues. Looked up from germline, CDR1 is DFQATT and CDR2 is SNEGSKA (reference sequence). CDR3 region: CSARHRAEPLSTEAFF.

This chain joins TRBV7-3 and TRBJ2-1; TCRdb names TRBD1, which stays unverified in the absence of DNA. From germline, CDR1 is SGHTA and CDR2 FQGTGA. This CDR3 is 18 amino acids long. This CDR3 is CASSLNPLIAGATDEQFF.

V is TRBV5-1 and J is TRBJ2-7. The CDR3 sequence is 12 residues long. CDR1 and CDR2 from the germline V gene are SGHRS and YFSETQ. The CDR3: CASSQGHYEQYF.

The rearrangement uses TRBV7-7 and TRBJ1-1; TCRdb reports TRBD1, a call that lacks DNA to check it against. Germline CDR1 SSHAT, CDR2 FNYEAQ (reference sequence). CDR3 length equals 13 residues. The CDR3 reads CASSLLPGSEAFF.

This CDR3 is CASSQAHRGSYNSPLHF. This chain connects TRBV4-3 to TRBJ1-6. The CDR3 runs to 17 residues. CDR1 is LGHNA, CDR2 YSLEER, per germline.

The V gene is TRBV7-9, the J gene TRBJ1-1; TCRdb proposes TRBD1, but this gene call is untestable without DNA. Germline V gene lookup returns CDR1 SEHNR and CDR2 FQNEAQ (reference sequence). The CDR3 length is 14 residues. The CDR3 reads CASSLANRDAEAFF.

By frequency, this clonotype is medium-sized. V gene TRBV4-3 combines with J gene TRBJ1-5; TCRdb outputs TRBD1, but without DNA this stays unchecked. The CDR3 covers 15 residues. Per the germline V gene, CDR1 is LGHNA and CDR2 is YSLEER. The CDR3 protein is CASSQMTGINQPQHF.

The chain combines TRBV10-3 with TRBJ1-3. CDR1 is ENHRY, CDR2 SYGVKD, per germline. The CDR3 runs 13 residues. The CDR3 loop reads CAIMPEGGNTIYF.

This chain joins TRBV6-2 or TRBV6-3 and TRBJ2-5; the D call from TCRdb, TRBD1, cannot be confirmed without DNA. Germline loops: CDR1 MNHEY, CDR2 SVGEGT. CDR3 length: 12 residues. CDR3 in amino acids: CASSPRGETQYF.

V and J are TRBV29-1 and TRBJ2-7; the TCRdb D gene call, TRBD1, has no DNA to confirm it. There are 14 residues in the CDR3. The germline V gene encodes CDR1 SQVTM and CDR2 ANQGSEA. The CDR3 protein is CSVRGASLGYEQYF.

This chain joins TRBV12-3 or TRBV12-4 and TRBJ2-1; as DNA is missing, the TRBD2 call by TCRdb cannot be tested. The CDR3 is 15 residues long. CDR3 sequence reads: CASRERTSGYNEQFF.

The chain combines TRBV20-1 with TRBJ2-7; without DNA, the TCRdb call of TRBD2 cannot be checked. The CDR3 has 14 amino acids. CDR1 and CDR2 (germline): DFQATT, SNEGSKA (reference sequence). The CDR3 protein is CSARGLAGGYEQYF.

The gene calls are TRBV29-1 and TRBJ1-1. The CDR3 runs to 14 residues. Germline V CDR1 and CDR2: SQVTM, ANQGSEA. CDR3: CSVAQGVANTEAFF.

The chain recombines TRBV4-3 with TRBJ2-7; TCRdb's D gene call, TRBD2, goes unchecked for lack of DNA. The germline CDR1 and CDR2 sequences are LGHNA and YSLEER. The CDR3 sequence is 14 residues long. The CDR3 sequence is CASSQSGGPYEQYF.

The genes are TRBV7-6 and TRBJ2-4; TCRdb picks TRBD2, but there is no DNA to check that call. The CDR3 is made up of 14 amino acids. Germline CDR1 and CDR2: SGHVS and FNYEAQ. The CDR3 protein is CASSSEGPGDIQYF.

The V call is TRBV29-1, the J call TRBJ1-2; TCRdb selects TRBD1, and the lack of DNA leaves this call unchecked. This CDR3 spans 15 amino acids. Germline values: CDR1 SQVTM, CDR2 ANQGSEA. The chain's CDR3 is CSVEDPRVSNYGYTF.

The chain employs TRBV21-1 and TRBJ2-1; TCRdb picks TRBD1, but there is no DNA to check that call. TRBV21-1 is given as a pseudogene. The CDR3 has 16 amino acids. The CDR3 reads CASSKELGQIFNEQFF.

This chain uses TRBV20-1 with TRBJ1-3. Germline V gene sequence: CDR1 DFQATT, CDR2 SNEGSKA (reference sequence). The CDR3 consists of 12 residues. CDR3 in amino acids: CSASAGESTIYF.

The chain carries TRBV7-3 and TRBJ2-3; absent DNA, TCRdb's TRBD2 call cannot be checked. Germline V gene data show CDR1 as SGHTA and CDR2 as FQGTGA. This CDR3 contains 14 residues. This CDR3 is CASSIADYTDTQYF.

The chain links TRBV27 to TRBJ1-1; TCRdb designates TRBD1, a call that cannot be tested without DNA. Germline V lookup: CDR1 MNHEY, CDR2 SMNVEV (reference sequence). The CDR3 extends over 14 amino acids. The CDR3: CASSLDRDNTEAFF.

The chain links TRBV6-6 to TRBJ2-4; the TRBD1 assignment by TCRdb is unverifiable without DNA. CDR1 and CDR2 from the germline V gene are MNHNY and SVGAGI (reference sequence). This CDR3 region has 15 residues. CDR3 amino acids: CASSYSTGPKNIQYF.

CDR3: CASSFTGTGAYNEQFF. The chain couples TRBV6-5 to TRBJ2-1; there is no DNA to check the TCRdb D call of TRBD1. This CDR3 is built from 16 residues. CDR1 is MNHEY and CDR2 is SVGAGI in the germline V gene.

J is TRBJ1-5 and V is TRBV28; TCRdb picks TRBD1, but there is no DNA to check that call. Germline values: CDR1 MDHEN, CDR2 SYDVKM. The CDR3 length is 13 residues. The chain's CDR3 is CASSPDWGQPQHF.